The entry below gives a single TCR beta chain sequence along with its context. This specimen comes from a study of CD8+ T cells in alopecia areata. Sequencing relied on a cDNA template that was reverse transcribed from extracted RNA. Using immunoSEQ multiplex PCR, the repertoire was profiled, and TCRdb retains in-frame clones only, with some absent. Found here are about 140,000 clones, about 60% of them singletons; the top ten hold 4.8%. The CDR3 length is 13 residues. Germline V gene data show CDR1 as SGHDT and CDR2 as YYEEEE. Trimming pared 5 bases from V and 2 bases from J, leaving 9 bases between.

The receptor's source is a human donor in good health. The sequencing sample was made of CD4+ T cells sorted from blood. The V gene is TRBV5-6, the J gene TRBJ2-3; D gene uncertain. CDR3 coding DNA: TGTGCCAGCAGGCCCCGGGCCACAGATACGCAGTATTTT. Its protein product is CASRPRATDTQYF.